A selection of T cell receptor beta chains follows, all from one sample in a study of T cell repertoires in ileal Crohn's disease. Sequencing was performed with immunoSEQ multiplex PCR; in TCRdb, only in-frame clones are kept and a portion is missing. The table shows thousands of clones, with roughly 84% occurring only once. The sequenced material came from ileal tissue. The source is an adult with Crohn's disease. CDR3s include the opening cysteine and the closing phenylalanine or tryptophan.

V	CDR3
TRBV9	CASSAQSGQGFGSPLHF
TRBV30	CAWRRGQSSGNTIYF
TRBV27	CASSSSERFPYEQYF
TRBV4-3	CASSQDPVQEGNEQYF
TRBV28	CASSYTPISNTEAFF
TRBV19	CASSIQGHTEAFF
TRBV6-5	CASSRGQGGRSPLHF
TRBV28	CASSTTGARYEQYF
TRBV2	CASSELRGGGYTF
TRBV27	CASSLSMGLALETQYF
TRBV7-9	CASSLVAGGTDTQYF
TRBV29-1	CSVGTSGADTQYF
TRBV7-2	CASSPRYRGGETQYF
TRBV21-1	CASSMQRGAEFGGELFF
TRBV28	CASSLWTGDGRNYGYTF
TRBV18	CASSPPIGGGEETQYF
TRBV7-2	CASTKDRAGEGELFF
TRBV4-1	CASSQRTGTSKGELFF
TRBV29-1	CSVVSTGQKSYGYTF
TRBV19	CASRAQRGFLDTQYF
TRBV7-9	CASSLGRGNHEQYF
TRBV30	CAWTLGLAGQETQYF
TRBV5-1	CASSTGTANTEAFF
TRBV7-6	CASSLGPGSDEQYF
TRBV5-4	CASSLRVGGTTDTQYF
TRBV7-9	CASSLPGQGLTNEKLFF
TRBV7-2	CASSLRTGGADTQYF
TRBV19	CASSIISGTLSYNEQFF
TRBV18	CASSPLVTDTQYF
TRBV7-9	CASSAQGQWPPEAFF
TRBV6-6	CASTATSGGSNEQYF
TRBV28	CASSLQGRANQPQHF
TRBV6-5	CASSLRAGDGYTF
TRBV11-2	CASSLESGRTDTQYF
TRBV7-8	CASSGLRDGYTF
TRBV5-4	CASSPRGAGEKLFF
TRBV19	CASSIPTGPNSGNTIYF
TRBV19	CASSPGQGYGYTF
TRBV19	CASSSIGTANEKLFF
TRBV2	CASSVSSTGELFF
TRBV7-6	CASSHPGNTIYF
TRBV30	CARGGSSGNTIYF
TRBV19	CASSIGTAPYEQYF